Each of the 6 T cell receptor beta chains below was sequenced from the same sample in a study of blood T cells in healthy people across ages. Through a sample-barcoded 5' primer and a J-beta primer mix, a second PCR was run for roughly 6 to 11 cycles. TCRdb fed the 5' RACE reads into MiXCR, producing one record per CDR3 protein. The table lists roughly 1.9 million distinct CDR3 sequences, about two fifths of them singletons, with under 30% in the top ten. What was sequenced was blood. The receptor set was obtained from a human donor in good health.

This chain uses TRBV20-1 with TRBJ2-7; 8 bases align to TRBD1. The length of the CDR3 is 15 residues. After removal of 4 bases from V and 2 bases from J, the junction contained 10 bases not matched to a gene. Germline V gene data show CDR1 as DFQATT and CDR2 as SNEGSKA (reference sequence). The CDR3 DNA reads as TGCAGTGCTAATGCGCCGGGACAGGCCGCCTACGAGCAGTACTTC. Protein product: CSANAPGQAAYEQYF.

This clonotype was observed a handful of times. The chain carries TRBV7-2 and TRBJ2-1; 11 positions agree with TRBD1. The CDR3 contains 14 residues. Germline values: CDR1 SGHTA, CDR2 FQGNSA. The V gene end was trimmed by 5 bases and the J gene end by 10 bases; junction bases not matched to a gene: 7. Here the CDR3 reads CASSKDRGREEQFF. Written as DNA, the CDR3 is TGTGCCAGCAGCAAGGACAGGGGGCGCGAAGAGCAGTTCTTC.

The rearrangement links TRBV7-9 to TRBJ2-1, with 11 bases lining up with TRBD2. The germline V gene encodes CDR1 SEHNR and CDR2 FQNEAQ (reference sequence). This CDR3 comprises 15 residues. V was pared by 4 bases and J by 6 bases, with 5 bases of the junction left unmatched. CDR3 nucleotide sequence: TGTGCCAGCAGCTATAAAGGGACTAGCGGCAATGAGCAGTTCTTC. Amino acid sequence: CASSYKGTSGNEQFF.

This chain connects TRBV2 to TRBJ2-5, with TRBD2 identical over 7 bases. The CDR3 length is 15 residues. Germline V gene data show CDR1 as SNHLY and CDR2 as FYNNEI. V lost 5 bases to trimming and J lost 0 bases; unmatched junction nucleotides: 6. CDR3 loop: CASSSGTTNQETQYF. The CDR3 DNA reads TGTGCCAGCAGTTCCGGGACTACGAACCAAGAGACCCAGTACTTC.

V is TRBV20-1 and J is TRBJ2-1; 14 bases map to TRBD2. Germline CDR1 and CDR2: DFQATT and SNEGSKA (reference sequence). The CDR3 sequence is 16 residues long. V gave up 3 bases and J gave up 5 bases; unmatched junction bases: 6. The CDR3 DNA reads as TGCAGTGCTAGGGGGACTAGCGGGGGAGTTAACAATGAGCAGTTCTTC. Translated, it gives CSARGTSGGVNNEQFF.

The chain joins TRBV7-6 to TRBJ1-2, with D perhaps matching TRBD1 (6 bases). CDR1 is SGHVS and CDR2 is FNYEAQ in the germline V gene. The CDR3 sequence is 14 residues long. The V end was cut by 6 bases, the J end by 4 bases, with 15 bases between. CDR3 amino acids: CASSLMSGAYGYTF. The CDR3 DNA reads as TGTGCCAGCAGTTTAATGTCAGGGGCCTATGGCTACACCTTC. Supplemented by reference TRBV7-6 and TRBJ1-2, the full variable domain reads GAGVSQSPRYKVTKRGQDVALRCDPISGHVSLYWYRQALGQGPEFLTYFNYEAQQDKSGLPNDRFSAERPEGSISTLTIQRTEQRDSAMYRCASSLMSGAYGYTFGSGTRLTVV.